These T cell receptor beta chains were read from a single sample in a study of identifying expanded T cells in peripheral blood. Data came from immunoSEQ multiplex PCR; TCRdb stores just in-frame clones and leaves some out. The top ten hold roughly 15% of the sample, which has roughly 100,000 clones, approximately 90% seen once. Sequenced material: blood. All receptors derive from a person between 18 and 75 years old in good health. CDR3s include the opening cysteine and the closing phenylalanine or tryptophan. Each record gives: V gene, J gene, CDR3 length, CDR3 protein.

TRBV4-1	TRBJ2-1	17	CASSQDLLAGARGEQFF
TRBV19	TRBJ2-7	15	CASRRRGSDHHEQYF
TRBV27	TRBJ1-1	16	CASSLSGRRVNTEAFF
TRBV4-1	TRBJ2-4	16	CASSQEQGLRQNIQYF
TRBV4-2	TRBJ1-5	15	CASSPEWNSNQPQHF
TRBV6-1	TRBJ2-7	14	CASIGDRGSYEQYF
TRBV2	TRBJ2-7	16	CASSERAGNPLYEQYF
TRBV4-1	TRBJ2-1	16	CASSQNWVGGHNEQFF
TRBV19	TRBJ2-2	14	CASSNNLGLGELFF
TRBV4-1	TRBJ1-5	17	CASSQDPPGVSNQPQHF
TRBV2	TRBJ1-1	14	CASTGQGLNTEAFF
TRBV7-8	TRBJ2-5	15	CASSLGLGSGETQYF
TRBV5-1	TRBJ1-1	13	CASSLYGANEAFF
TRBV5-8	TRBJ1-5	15	CASSPPGGGNQPQHF
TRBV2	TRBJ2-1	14	CASMVTARGNEQFF
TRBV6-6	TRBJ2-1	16	CASSYLVGDSYNEQFF
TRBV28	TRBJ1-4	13	CASSLWDGEKLFF
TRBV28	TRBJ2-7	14	CASSVQGLTYEQYF
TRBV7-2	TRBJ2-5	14	CASSLERSMETQYF
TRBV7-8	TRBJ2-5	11	CASSWGETQYF
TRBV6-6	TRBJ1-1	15	CASSYSGGSSTEAFF
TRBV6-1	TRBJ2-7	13	CASTERDSDEQYF
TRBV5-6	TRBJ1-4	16	CASSLDRPGSNEKLFF
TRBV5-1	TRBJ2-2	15	CASRSGTGNTGELFF
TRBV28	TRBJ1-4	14	CASRLRNRVNELFF
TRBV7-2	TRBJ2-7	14	CASSRPGQASEQYF
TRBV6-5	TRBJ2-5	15	CASSLRTDNRGTQYF
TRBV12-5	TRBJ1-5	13	CASGLNTQGPQHF
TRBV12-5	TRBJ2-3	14	CASGFPPFSDTQYF
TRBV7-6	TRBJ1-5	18	CASSLMAGGGYSNQPQHF
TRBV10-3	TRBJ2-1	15	CAISGSSGGRGEQFF
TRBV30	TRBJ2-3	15	CAWSVRGGSTDTQYF
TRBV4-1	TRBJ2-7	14	CASSSPGGQYEQYF
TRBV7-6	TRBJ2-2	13	CASSSGPTGELFF
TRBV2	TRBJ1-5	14	CASSQEYSNQPQHF
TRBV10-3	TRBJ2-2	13	CAISLQGRGELFF
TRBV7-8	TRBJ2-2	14	CASSADRDDGELFF
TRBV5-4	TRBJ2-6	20	CASSLAGVPDPKSGANVLTF
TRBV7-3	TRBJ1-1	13	CASSPTRDTEAFF